This T cell receptor beta chain was identified in a study of cytomegalovirus exposure and HLA in healthy donors. V lost 0 bases and J lost 5, with 16 bases in between. Looked up from germline, CDR1 is SGHDN and CDR2 is FVKESK. The CDR3 runs 17 residues. It was with 60 Vbeta and 13 Jbeta primers that the PCR ran. How the authors handled the data: Among the unique TCR beta chains that a later analysis counted, about 84 million in all, 10 million to 11 million were shared. Repertoires were generated with immunoSEQ multiplex PCR, while TCRdb's copy carries only in-frame clones and drops some. From that table come the V and J calls and clone size; the DNA was used to work out D and trimming. The table includes over 150,000 clones, 70% to 85% detected once. In its sample, this clone was seen a few times. What it binds is unknown. General study results and limits: The study assumed roughly uniform donor sequencing depth for presence/absence analyses. Later examination showed HLA-associated TCR beta chains had greater clonal expansion than equally common others. Previously analyzed data showed that most TCR beta V segments were productive at a frequency of about 90% or about 30%.

The chain recombines TRBV14 with TRBJ1-4, with D possibly TRBD1 on 6 matching bases. This receptor was obtained from a woman aged 60-75 years in good health and CMV-seropositive. The material sequenced was PBMCs. The CDR3 DNA sequence: TGTGCCAGCAGCCAAGAACCCCGCCAGGGGATAAATGAAAAACTGTTTTTT. Its translation: CASSQEPRQGINEKLFF.